This T cell receptor (beta chain) was identified in a study of blood T cells in healthy people across ages. Together with a sample-barcoded 5' primer, a J-beta primer mix was included in a second PCR lasting about 6 to 11 cycles. TCRdb reanalysed the 5' RACE reads using MiXCR and keeps one entry per CDR3 protein. The data show more than 1,400,000 distinct CDR3 sequences, around 39% seen once. V was trimmed by 5 bases and J by 8 bases, leaving 15 bases between them. Germline V gene lookup returns CDR1 MNHEY and CDR2 SMNVEV (reference sequence). CDR3 size: 13 residues. The chain recombines TRBV27 with TRBJ1-2; D is uncertain. Sequencing used blood. The sequence came from a woman aged 18-29 years in good health. The CDR3 region has the DNA TGTGCCAGCAGTCCCCACAGTTTAGGGGGCTACACCTTC. This gives the protein CASSPHSLGGYTF.